These T cell receptor beta chains were read from a single sample in a study of blood T cells in healthy people across ages. TCRdb re-called the 5' RACE reads through MiXCR, storing one row per CDR3 protein. The sample records some 1.5 million distinct CDR3 sequences, roughly 27% being singletons. What was sequenced was blood. These receptors were collected from a woman under 40 in good health. CDR3s include the opening cysteine and the closing phenylalanine or tryptophan. A D gene is named only where the DNA matches it firmly. The size of a clone is reported for some rows only, either as once, few or many, or as a class for expanded clones.

j_call v_call clone_size d_call cdr3_nt cdr3_aa
TRBJ2-3 TRBV3-1 . . TGTGCCAGCAGCCAAGAGGGGGGTTTTAGAAGCACAGATACGCAGTATTTT CASSQEGGFRSTDTQYF
TRBJ2-6 TRBV20-1 . . TGCAGTGCTAGGCTTCCTTCTGGGGCCAACGTCCTGACTTTC CSARLPSGANVLTF
TRBJ2-3 TRBV6-6 few . TGTGCCAGCAGCCTACTCAGGACCCGGGATACGCAGTATTTT CASSLLRTRDTQYF
TRBJ2-7 TRBV11-1 once TRBD1 TGTGCCACTAACCCCGGGACAGGGGGCGCGGGGCAGTACTTC CATNPGTGGAGQYF
TRBJ2-3 TRBV7-2 . TRBD2 TGTGCCAGCAGCTTCGGGACTAGCGGCTATACGCAGTATTTT CASSFGTSGYTQYF
TRBJ2-3 TRBV12-3/TRBV12-4 many TRBD2 TGTGCCAGCAGTCCACTAGCGGGAGTGGATACGCAGTATTTT CASSPLAGVDTQYF
TRBJ2-4 TRBV11-2 many . TGTGCCAGCAGCTTAGATTCCCTAGCAACAAACATTCAGTACTTC CASSLDSLATNIQYF
TRBJ2-7 TRBV7-2 . . TGTGCCAGCAGCTCCCTCCCCTCCTACGAGCAGTACTTC CASSSLPSYEQYF
TRBJ2-1 TRBV7-9 . TRBD2 TGTGCCAGCATGAAGCCGGGGACTAGCGGCAATGAGCAGTTCTTC CASMKPGTSGNEQFF
TRBJ2-7 TRBV6-6 . . TGTGCCACAACAACAGGGCTCGGCTACGAGCAGTACTTC CATTTGLGYEQYF
TRBJ2-1 TRBV7-2 few . TGTGCCAGCAGTTGGGCGGGCCTTACCAACAATGAGCAGTTCTTC CASSWAGLTNNEQFF
TRBJ1-1 TRBV5-1 few . TGCGCCAGCAGCTTGAACCTACAGGGACTCAACACTGAAGCTTTCTTT CASSLNLQGLNTEAFF
TRBJ2-3 TRBV5-6 . . TGTGCCAGCAGCTTGACTAGCAGGGGGGCTCGTAGCACAGATACGCAGTATTTT CASSLTSRGARSTDTQYF
TRBJ1-4 TRBV6-1 . . TGTGCCAGCAGGGTTGGAGAAGCTAATGAAAAACTGTTTTTT CASRVGEANEKLFF
TRBJ1-6 TRBV20-1 many . TGCAGTGTCCCCGGGGGGGGCTCCTATAATTCACCCCTCCACTTT CSVPGGGSYNSPLHF
TRBJ2-7 TRBV21-1 few . TGTGCCAGCAGCCCTCGGGAGGGGTCGGATTCCTACGAGCAGTACTTC CASSPREGSDSYEQYF
TRBJ2-3 TRBV2 . . TGTGCCAGCATGCGGAGACGCACAGATACGCAGTATTTT CASMRRRTDTQYF
TRBJ2-3 TRBV10-3 . . TGTGCCATCAGAGGACAGCGAGGGGCAGATACGCAGTATTTT CAIRGQRGADTQYF
TRBJ1-1 TRBV4-1 . TRBD1 TGCGCCAGCAGCCAACCCCAGGGGGCAAACACTGAAGCTTTCTTT CASSQPQGANTEAFF
TRBJ1-1 TRBV6-5 few . TGTGCCAGCAGTTACGCCCAAAGAAACACTGAAGCTTTCTTT CASSYAQRNTEAFF
TRBJ2-7 TRBV29-1 many . TGCAGCGTTGACGGCAACTCCTACGAGCAGTACTTC CSVDGNSYEQYF
TRBJ1-5 TRBV18 . . TGTGCCAGCTCACCCACCTACAGTTATCAGCCCCAGCATTTT CASSPTYSYQPQHF
TRBJ1-5 TRBV27 . . TGTGCCAGCAGTACAATGGAGGGCTTTGGTCAGCCCCAGCATTTT CASSTMEGFGQPQHF
TRBJ2-3 TRBV2 . . TGTGCCAGCAGTAAGGCGGAAAGCACAGATACGCAGTATTTT CASSKAESTDTQYF
TRBJ2-1 TRBV5-1 . . TGCGCCAGCAGCTTGTACCGGACTGGGGACAATGAGCAGTTCTTC CASSLYRTGDNEQFF
TRBJ2-1 TRBV5-1 many TRBD1 TGCGCCAGCAGAGCCGGGACAGGGTCGAGTCCCAATGAGCAGTTCTTC CASRAGTGSSPNEQFF
TRBJ2-7 TRBV9 . . TGTGCCAGCAGCGACCGGGACGAGGGCCTCGAGCAGTACTTC CASSDRDEGLEQYF
TRBJ1-1 TRBV24-1 . TRBD1 TGTGCCACCAGTGATTTCCCATCGGGACAGGGAATGAACACTGAAGCTTTCTTT CATSDFPSGQGMNTEAFF
TRBJ1-2 TRBV20-1 . TRBD1 TGCAGTGCTAGAGACCAGATCAGGGGGTGGGGTGGCTACACCTTC CSARDQIRGWGGYTF